This T cell receptor beta chain was documented in a study of CD4 T cells in relation to SARS-CoV-2 and coronaviruses. Points from the study as a whole: Approximately 65% of donors had memory CD4+ clonotypes crossrecognizing SARS-CoV-2 and common cold coronavirus spike.

Unexposed donor CD4+ T cells date from 2011-2018, before the COVID-19 pandemic. CD4+ T cells were isolated from the cells after about nine days of culture. In the case of this clone: Its antigen is currently unknown.

Repertoires were generated with immunoSEQ multiplex PCR, while TCRdb's copy carries only in-frame clones and drops some. The table lists more than 20,000 clones, 76% of them singletons. The sample consisted of CD4+ T cells from PBMCs, cultured in vitro. The TCR was taken from a human donor in good health.

CDR3 nucleotide sequence: TGTGCCAGTAGTATAAGGGGACAGAACTACGAGCAGTACTTC. Translated: CASSIRGQNYEQYF. V and J are TRBV19 and TRBJ2-7, with 7 bases identical to TRBD1. Germline V gives CDR1 LNHDA, CDR2 SQIVND (reference sequence). The V segment lost 2 bases and the J segment 3 bases; nucleotides outside the gene matches: 4. CDR3 length: 14 residues.